The 26 T cell receptor beta chains below were found in one sample sequenced in a study of T cell responses to AZD1222 COVID-19 vaccine. TCRdb's copy holds only in-frame clones and misses some; the assay was immunoSEQ multiplex PCR. The sample has about 100,000 clones; approximately 90% are singletons. Sample: peripheral blood, taken 28 days after the second AZD1222 dose. These receptors were taken from an adult who received the AZD1222 COVID-19 vaccine.

V usage is TRBV12-3 or TRBV12-4 and J usage is TRBJ1-2, with 10 bases that match TRBD1. The V segment lost 8 bases and the J segment 5 bases; nucleotides outside the gene matches: 2. This CDR3 is 12 amino acids long. Written as DNA, the CDR3 is TGTGCCAGCGGGACAGGGGATTATGGCTACACCTTC. It codes for CASGTGDYGYTF.

The chain couples TRBV18 to TRBJ2-3; 11 bases map to TRBD2. This CDR3 comprises 16 residues. V trimming: 3 bases; J trimming: 2 bases; junction bases outside the gene matches: 4. Germline assignment: CDR1 KGHSH and CDR2 LQKENI. CDR3 amino acids: CASSPLAGGNTDTQYF. The DNA for the CDR3 is TGTGCCAGCTCACCCCTAGCGGGAGGTAACACAGATACGCAGTATTTT.

The chain combines TRBV28 with TRBJ1-2, with a tentative D call TRBD1 (6 bases). V gave up 6 bases and J gave up 8 bases, with 22 bases separating them. The CDR3 has 15 residues. Germline assignment: CDR1 MDHEN and CDR2 SYDVKM. This CDR3 reads CASRPPHGQSRGYTF. The CDR3 nucleotides read TGTGCCAGCAGACCTCCCCACGGACAGTCACGCGGCTACACCTTC.

The chain combines TRBV7-9 with TRBJ2-2; tentatively, D is TRBD2 (6 bases). Deletions cut 5 bases from V and 5 bases from J, with 12 bases between. The CDR3 is 14 amino acids. Germline CDR1 SEHNR, CDR2 FQNEAQ (reference sequence). DNA for the CDR3: TGTGCCAGCAGCACGGGACTGAGTACCGGGGAGCTGTTTTTT. It is translated as CASSTGLSTGELFF.

This rearrangement joins TRBV10-3 to TRBJ1-2; D is uncertain. Trimming removed 2 bases at V and 2 bases at J, with 12 bases between. The CDR3 runs 15 residues. Germline CDR1 ENHRY, CDR2 SYGVKD. The CDR3 is CAISESQPSNYGYTF. For the CDR3, the DNA is TGTGCCATCAGTGAGAGTCAGCCTAGCAACTATGGCTACACCTTC.

J is TRBJ2-7 and V is TRBV29-1; D perhaps matches TRBD2 (6 bases). Germline V gene sequence: CDR1 SQVTM, CDR2 ANQGSEA. V was cut by 2 bases and J by 0 bases, with 11 bases left in between. The CDR3 extends over 14 amino acids. The CDR3 DNA follows: TGCAGCGTTGAAATAGGAGGGAGCTCCTACGAGCAGTACTTC. Its protein is CSVEIGGSSYEQYF.

The J gene is TRBJ2-1, the V gene TRBV4-2; the D gene is possibly TRBD2 (6 bases). This CDR3 contains 16 residues. The germline gives CDR1 LGHNA, CDR2 YNFKEQ. V lost 5 bases and J lost 2, with 16 bases in between. The CDR3 spells CASSAGTAPAYNEQFF. The CDR3 DNA follows: TGTGCCAGCAGCGCGGGGACGGCCCCTGCCTACAATGAGCAGTTCTTC.

Only a few counts were recorded for this clone. V gene TRBV2 combines with J gene TRBJ1-1; 8 nucleotides match TRBD1. The CDR3 has 15 residues. V gave up 4 bases and J gave up 1 base; unmatched junction bases: 5. Looked up from germline, CDR1 is SNHLY and CDR2 is FYNNEI. The CDR3 reads CASSVQGAKNTEAFF. The CDR3 nucleotides are TGTGCCAGCAGTGTGCAGGGGGCGAAGAACACTGAAGCTTTCTTT.

The chain links TRBV6-2 or TRBV6-3 to TRBJ1-6; weak D call: TRBD1 (6 bases). Looked up from germline, CDR1 is MNHEY and CDR2 is SVGEGT. V lost 5 bases, J lost 3 bases, and 20 bases lay in between. The CDR3 consists of 18 residues. The CDR3 nucleotides are TGTGCCAGCAGTAACAGGGCTTTCTCCCCCAGCTATAATTCACCCCTCCACTTT. Protein: CASSNRAFSPSYNSPLHF.

The rearrangement joins TRBV19 to TRBJ2-1; no clear D. The CDR3 has 13 amino acids. V was clipped by 5 bases and J by 0 bases, with 5 bases between them. CDR1 and CDR2 (germline): LNHDA, SQIVND (reference sequence). CDR3 coding DNA: TGTGCCAGTAGTCTATACTCCTACAATGAGCAGTTCTTC. This codes for CASSLYSYNEQFF.

This chain links TRBV27 with TRBJ1-3; no clear D gene. V was pared by 5 bases and J by 2 bases, with 7 bases between. The CDR3 has 13 residues. Looked up from germline, CDR1 is MNHEY and CDR2 is SMNVEV (reference sequence). CDR3 protein: CASSPPTGNTIYF. As DNA, the CDR3 is TGTGCCAGCAGTCCCCCGACTGGAAACACCATATATTTT.

This CDR3 reads CASSSRTGAFYGYTF. The CDR3 DNA sequence: TGTGCCAGTAGTTCGAGGACAGGGGCCTTCTATGGCTACACCTTC. V usage is TRBV19 and J usage is TRBJ1-2; TRBD1 aligns across 9 bases. Germline CDR1 LNHDA, CDR2 SQIVND (reference sequence). This CDR3 comprises 15 residues. The trim removed 5 bases at V and 4 bases at J, leaving 8 bases unmatched.

The J gene is TRBJ2-1, the V gene TRBV4-2; 10 bases line up with TRBD2. The CDR3 totals 17 residues. J gave up 7 bases and V 0 bases, and 9 bases lay outside the gene matches. CDR1 and CDR2 from the germline V gene are LGHNA and YNFKEQ. As DNA, the CDR3 is TGTGCCAGCAGCCAAGATCGAGGGAATAGCGGGAGGAATGAGCAGTTCTTC. Residues: CASSQDRGNSGRNEQFF.

The CDR3 region is CASSSKVGQGVTEAFF. The CDR3 DNA sequence: TGCGCCAGCAGCTCCAAGGTAGGACAGGGCGTCACTGAAGCTTTCTTT. The chain carries TRBV5-1 and TRBJ1-1, with TRBD1 matching over 8 bases. There are 16 residues in the CDR3. The germline V gene has CDR1 SGHRS and CDR2 YFSETQ. V dropped 3 bases and J dropped 4; count of bases not matched to a gene: 11.

The chain joins TRBV5-6 to TRBJ1-5; 8 nucleotides align to TRBD1. This CDR3 region has 15 residues. Germline CDR1 is SGHDT and CDR2 is YYEEEE. Losses at the gene ends were 3 bases for V and 5 bases for J; bases not matched to a gene: 7. CDR3 residues: CASSSDRALDQPQHF. CDR3 in DNA: TGTGCCAGCAGCTCGGACAGGGCTTTAGATCAGCCCCAGCATTTT.

The gene calls are TRBV7-9 and TRBJ1-3; a possible D gene is TRBD1 (5 bases). In germline, CDR1 is SEHNR, CDR2 FQNEAQ (reference sequence). The CDR3 runs 15 residues. V was pared by 5 bases and J by 10 bases, with 21 bases between. The CDR3, as DNA: TGTGCCAGCAGCCAGGGAGATCTTTTAACGTTTACCATATATTTT. Protein: CASSQGDLLTFTIYF.

V and J are TRBV28 and TRBJ2-7; D is possibly TRBD1 (6 bases). This CDR3 is built from 13 residues. Germline CDR1 and CDR2: MDHEN and SYDVKM. Trimming pared 10 bases from V and 2 bases from J, leaving 15 bases between. The CDR3 reads CAISGDPPYEQYF. CDR3 nucleotides: TGTGCCATCTCAGGGGACCCCCCCTACGAGCAGTACTTC.

This chain connects TRBV4-1 to TRBJ1-4; D gene ambiguous. Germline V gene data show CDR1 as MGHRA and CDR2 as YSYEKL. The CDR3 runs to 15 residues. With 1 base removed from V and 6 bases from J, the gap between germline ends came to 12 bases. CDR3 nucleotide sequence: TGCGCCAGCAGCCAAGGAGCGACGGTTGATGAAAAACTGTTTTTT. This sequence encodes CASSQGATVDEKLFF.

V and J are TRBV7-6 and TRBJ1-3; TRBD1 agrees at 8 bases. CDR3 length equals 16 residues. The junction had 10 bases not matched to a gene; V was cut back by 6 bases and J by 3 bases. Germline V gene sequence: CDR1 SGHVS, CDR2 FNYEAQ. The CDR3 DNA reads as TGTGCCAGCAGAGCTAATACAGGGGGTTATGGAAACACCATATATTTT. Translated: CASRANTGGYGNTIYF. Filled out from reference TRBV7-6 and TRBJ1-3, the complete variable domain reads GAGVSQSPRYKVTKRGQDVALRCDPISGHVSLYWYRQALGQGPEFLTYFNYEAQQDKSGLPNDRFSAERPEGSISTLTIQRTEQRDSAMYRCASRANTGGYGNTIYFGEGSWLTVV.

V is TRBV10-3 and J is TRBJ1-2; possible D gene TRBD1, 5 bases. Germline lookup yields CDR1 ENHRY and CDR2 SYGVKD. Trimming left V 0 bases short and J 4 bases short, with 12 bases between. The CDR3 totals 15 residues. For the CDR3, the DNA is TGTGCCATCAGTGAGTCTCGGGGCGGTGTCTATGGCTACACCTTC. Its protein product is CAISESRGGVYGYTF.

The gene calls are TRBV4-3 and TRBJ1-5; 7 bases are a match to TRBD1. Germline CDR1 reads LGHNA; CDR2 reads YSLEER. The CDR3 contains 15 residues. V was clipped by 3 bases and J by 1 base; unmatched bases: 3. The CDR3 DNA is TGCGCCAGCAGCCAGATGACAGGGAGCAATCAGCCCCAGCATTTT. Residues: CASSQMTGSNQPQHF.

The rearrangement uses TRBV27 and TRBJ2-2; the D gene is possibly TRBD2 (6 bases). The CDR3 sequence is 16 residues long. CDR1 MNHEY and CDR2 SMNVEV come from the germline V gene (reference sequence). V was cut by 2 bases and J by 7 bases, with 17 bases left in between. CDR3 bases: TGTGCCAGCAGTTTAGTATCGGGGGTGGCTTTCGGGGAGCTGTTTTTT. This encodes CASSLVSGVAFGELFF.

V is TRBV5-1 and J is TRBJ2-7; 9 bases align to TRBD1. Looked up from germline, CDR1 is SGHRS and CDR2 is YFSETQ. The CDR3 runs to 15 residues. V was clipped by 1 base and J by 7 bases; unmatched bases: 9. This CDR3 reads CASSLNPQGAEEQYF. CDR3 DNA sequence: TGCGCCAGCAGCTTGAATCCACAGGGGGCAGAGGAGCAGTACTTC.

This clone came up once. V gene TRBV27 combines with J gene TRBJ1-2; 7 bases map to TRBD1. CDR3 length: 13 amino acids. Trimming removed 5 bases from V and 5 bases from J; junction bases left unmatched: 5. Looked up from germline, CDR1 is MNHEY and CDR2 is SMNVEV (reference sequence). CDR3 nucleotides: TGTGCCAGCAGTCGACAGGGATGGTATGGCTACACCTTC. Protein sequence: CASSRQGWYGYTF.

This chain joins TRBV19 and TRBJ2-7, with 7 bases matching TRBD1. With 7 bases clipped from V and 2 bases from J, the junction kept 2 bases outside the gene matches. From germline, CDR1 is LNHDA and CDR2 SQIVND (reference sequence). The CDR3 contains 12 residues. The chain's CDR3 is CASKGGAYEQYF. The CDR3 DNA sequence: TGTGCCAGTAAAGGGGGCGCCTACGAGCAGTACTTC. Full variable domain (missing parts from reference TRBV19 and TRBJ2-7): DGGITQSPKYLFRKEGQNVTLSCEQNLNHDAMYWYRQDPGQGLRLIYYSQIVNDFQKGDIAEGYSVSREKKESFPLTVTSAQKNPTAFYLCASKGGAYEQYFGPGTRLTVT.

The J gene is TRBJ1-5, the V gene TRBV6-6; a possible D gene is TRBD1 (6 bases). CDR1 MNHNY and CDR2 SVGAGI come from the germline V gene (reference sequence). Trimming shortened V by 8 bases and J by 9 bases, and 14 bases separated the two germline ends. CDR3 length: 12 residues. The DNA for the CDR3 is TGTGCCAGCGCGGGGGCCGGGGGGCCCCAGCATTTT. This codes for CASAGAGGPQHF.